These T cell receptor beta chains were read from a single sample in a study of blood T cell repertoires in COVID-19. Here immunoSEQ multiplex PCR was the method, and the copy in TCRdb shows in-frame clones only, minus some. The profile shows 260,000 or so clones, 70% to 90% of them singletons. Sequenced input: PBMCs or T cells enriched from blood (not recorded which). The receptors were gathered from a middle-aged woman with acute COVID-19. Each CDR3 is given with its conserved first and last residue. D genes are given only for firm matches.

d_call | v_call | cdr3_aa
- | TRBV5-1 | CASSLASRGIGNSPLHF
- | TRBV9 | CASSVAMLSTDTQYF
- | TRBV5-1 | CASSSPLYTLNTGELFF
- | TRBV2 | CASSVVAANEKLFF
TRBD1 | TRBV10-2 | CASRSGTGAEGEAFF
- | TRBV9 | CASSVKSVTTEAFF
- | TRBV7-8 | CASSEKTGGLYEQYF
- | TRBV3-1/TRBV3-2 | CASSQGYLYRDDATNEKLFF
TRBD2 | TRBV6-4 | CASRASGLQDEQYF
TRBD1 | TRBV3-1/TRBV3-2 | CASSQGWDSHEAFF
- | TRBV5-4 | CASSLISRLEDGELFF
TRBD1 | TRBV28 | CASGGQGPRETQYF
TRBD1 | TRBV19 | CASSSAGTGSYEQYF
TRBD1 | TRBV3-1/TRBV3-2 | CASSQDTQGYGYTF
- | TRBV2 | CASSGGGTGELFF
TRBD1 | TRBV5-6 | CAGGQGSTEAFF
TRBD1 | TRBV9 | CASSVYRGNTEAFF
TRBD2 | TRBV10-2 | CASSEGREGRFNEQYF
- | TRBV5-1 | CASSLVPQGGGTEAFF
- | TRBV11-2 | CASSYRQGEQYF
TRBD1 | TRBV11-3 | CASSLHTGGTEAFF
- | TRBV6-5 | CASSYSLGDTEAFF
- | TRBV10-3 | CAISVQGADTQYF
TRBD2 | TRBV18 | CASSPPSGSQETQYF
- | TRBV12-3/TRBV12-4 | CASAAGPYEQYF
TRBD1 | TRBV4-2 | CASSQELSGTGSYEQYF
TRBD2 | TRBV14 | CASSQVAGGPHNEQFF